This T cell receptor beta chain was profiled in a study of tumor and adjacent non-tumor tissue in lung cancer. At the level of the study: Histology: 12 adenocarcinoma, 2 squamous cell carcinoma, 1 small cell lung cancer. Each sample yielded 3.5 million to 4.5 million productive TCRbeta reads on average. The study's findings and limits: Normal lung showed higher cumulative top 100 clone frequency than tumor. Tumor tissue had significantly higher TCR diversity than normal lung.

This clonotype was seen at least ten times. Its antigen is not identified. The template was RNA from unsorted bulk tissue. This non-tumor lung sample came from over 3 cm beyond the tumor edge. A modified ARM-PCR protocol with three rounds of nested PCR amplified TCRbeta. From the multiplex PCR reads, TCRdb called clonotypes with MiXCR, one entry per CDR3 protein. This sample yields some 100,000 distinct CDR3 sequences, of which 50% to 70% are seen a single time; roughly 20% belongs to the top ten. Trimming cost V 6 bases and J 5 bases, with 13 bases left between them. The CDR3 extends over 13 amino acids. Germline lookup yields CDR1 SEHNR and CDR2 FQNEAQ (reference sequence).

The V call is TRBV7-9, the J call TRBJ2-5; maybe TRBD2 (6 bases). This sequence was found in a man aged 25-45 years with non-small cell lung cancer. Sequencing was done on a sample of distant non-tumor lung tissue. The CDR3 loop reads CASSYDGGETQYF. The CDR3 DNA sequence: TGTGCCAGCAGTTACGATGGGGGGGAGACCCAGTACTTC.